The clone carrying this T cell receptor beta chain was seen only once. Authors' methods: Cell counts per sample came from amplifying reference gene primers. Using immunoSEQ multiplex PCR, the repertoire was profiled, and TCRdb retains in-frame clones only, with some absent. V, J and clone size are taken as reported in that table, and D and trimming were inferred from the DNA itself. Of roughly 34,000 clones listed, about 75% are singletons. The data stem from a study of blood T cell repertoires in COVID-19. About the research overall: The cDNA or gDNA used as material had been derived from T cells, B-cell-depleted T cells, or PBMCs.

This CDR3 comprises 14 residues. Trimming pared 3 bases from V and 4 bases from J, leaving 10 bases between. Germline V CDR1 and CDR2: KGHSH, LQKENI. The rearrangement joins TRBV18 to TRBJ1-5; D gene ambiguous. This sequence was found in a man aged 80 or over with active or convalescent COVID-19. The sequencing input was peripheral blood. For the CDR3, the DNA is TGTGCCAGCTCACCGTCAGGTGCGAATCAGCCCCAGCATTTT. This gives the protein CASSPSGANQPQHF.